Below are 27 T cell receptor beta chains sequenced from a single sample in a study of cytomegalovirus exposure and HLA in healthy donors. Researchers ran the PCR with 60 Vbeta and 13 Jbeta primers. Assay used: immunoSEQ multiplex PCR; TCRdb lists only in-frame clones, some missing. Of some 80,000 clones in the sample, around 76% were seen once. Specimen: PBMCs. These TCRs come from a man in his forties in good health and CMV-seronegative.

The chain joins TRBV7-2 to TRBJ2-7; tentative D call: TRBD2 (8 bases). V was cut by 8 bases and J by 3 bases, with 20 bases left in between. The CDR3 runs to 15 residues. Per the germline V gene, CDR1 is SGHTA and CDR2 is FQGNSA. This CDR3 is CASGRGGGGLYEQYF. The CDR3 DNA reads as TGTGCCAGCGGCCGGGGGGGAGGGGGCCTCTACGAGCAGTACTTC.

Here the CDR3 DNA reads TGTGCCAGCAGTCGGGACAGTAACTCCTATAATTCACCCCTCCACTTT. Its translation is CASSRDSNSYNSPLHF. This chain joins TRBV28 and TRBJ1-6; 7 bases match TRBD1. CDR1 MDHEN and CDR2 SYDVKM come from the germline V gene. The CDR3 sequence is 16 residues long. Trimming at V came to 5 bases and at J to 0 bases, leaving 4 bases not matched to a gene.

The V call is TRBV7-9, the J call TRBJ2-1, with 11 positions matching TRBD2. Trimming removed 1 base from V and 8 bases from J; junction bases left unmatched: 10. Germline V gene sequence: CDR1 SEHNR, CDR2 FQNEAQ (reference sequence). The CDR3 consists of 17 residues. As DNA, the CDR3 is TGTGCCAGCAGCTTAGGACCTGGGACTAGCGGATGGGATGAGCAGTTCTTC. It is translated as CASSLGPGTSGWDEQFF.

The CDR3 DNA reads TGCGCCAGCAGTGACATTAGCGGGAGCGCAAATGAGCAGTTCTTC. The encoded protein is CASSDISGSANEQFF. The rearrangement uses TRBV5-1 and TRBJ2-1, with 9 bases identical to TRBD2. V gave up 5 bases and J gave up 7 bases; unmatched junction bases: 10. Germline V lookup: CDR1 SGHRS, CDR2 YFSETQ. This CDR3 region has 15 residues.

The chain carries TRBV11-2 and TRBJ2-5; no clear D gene. Germline V lookup: CDR1 SGHAT, CDR2 FQNNGV. The CDR3 is 15 amino acids. V was pared by 2 bases and J by 0 bases, with 10 bases between. DNA for the CDR3: TGTGCCAGCAGCTTACCAGTCCCGTACCAAGAGACCCAGTACTTC. Its protein is CASSLPVPYQETQYF.

This chain connects TRBV6-1 to TRBJ2-3; possibly TRBD1 for D (6 bases). The CDR3 runs to 13 residues. Trimming pared 11 bases from V and 0 bases from J, leaving 12 bases between. Germline V gene data show CDR1 as MNHNS and CDR2 as SASEGT. The CDR3 nucleotides are TGTGCCGGACGTACAGGGAGCACAGATACGCAGTATTTT. It codes for CAGRTGSTDTQYF.

This clone was seen only a few times. The chain has TRBV28 and TRBJ1-6; 7 bases line up with TRBD1. Looked up from germline, CDR1 is MDHEN and CDR2 is SYDVKM. V was clipped by 3 bases and J by 8 bases; unmatched bases: 4. This CDR3 contains 14 residues. CDR3 in DNA: TGTGCCAGCAGTTTCGACAGGGCAGATTCACCCCTCCACTTT. Encoded protein: CASSFDRADSPLHF.

The genes are TRBV10-1 and TRBJ1-3; D is uncertain. Germline assignment: CDR1 WNHNN and CDR2 SYGVQD (reference sequence). The CDR3 totals 14 residues. V was trimmed by 4 bases and J by 0 bases, leaving 7 bases between them. CDR3 DNA: TGCGCCAGCAGTGTAGATTTCTCTGGAAACACCATATATTTT. It specifies CASSVDFSGNTIYF.

V usage is TRBV14 and J usage is TRBJ2-7; D is perhaps TRBD2 (5 bases). CDR1 is SGHDN, CDR2 FVKESK, per germline. The CDR3 loop spans 13 amino acids. The ends were cut back, 1 base at V and 3 bases at J, with 7 bases in the middle. The CDR3 DNA is TGTGCCAGCAGCCAAGCCGGGATCTACGAGCAGTACTTC. Protein sequence: CASSQAGIYEQYF.

The chain carries TRBV19 and TRBJ1-4; no firm D call. Trimming stripped 5 bases from V and 3 bases from J, with 16 bases between. The CDR3 is made up of 16 amino acids. CDR1 is LNHDA, CDR2 SQIVND, per germline (reference sequence). The CDR3 region is CASSDVAWTSNEKLFF. The CDR3 DNA reads as TGTGCCAGTAGTGACGTGGCTTGGACTTCTAATGAAAAACTGTTTTTT.

This clone was seen once. The V call is TRBV4-2, the J call TRBJ2-7; the D gene is possibly TRBD2 (6 bases). The CDR3 extends over 18 amino acids. Germline values: CDR1 LGHNA, CDR2 YNFKEQ. Trimming pared 0 bases from V and 2 bases from J, leaving 20 bases between. The DNA of the CDR3 is TGTGCCAGCAGCCAAGAGCTGCGTTCCAGTAGCGGACCCTACGAGCAGTACTTC. Its protein product is CASSQELRSSSGPYEQYF.

This chain joins TRBV6-5 and TRBJ1-1; the D gene is possibly TRBD1 (5 bases). The germline V gene encodes CDR1 MNHEY and CDR2 SVGAGI. With 6 bases removed from V and 7 bases from J, the gap between germline ends came to 18 bases. The length of the CDR3 is 14 residues. The CDR3 sequence: CASRRDGSGGEAFF. In DNA, the CDR3 is TGTGCCAGCAGACGCGACGGCTCCGGGGGTGAAGCTTTCTTT.

V usage is TRBV18 and J usage is TRBJ2-2; 7 bases are shared with TRBD1. With V trimmed by 6 bases and J by 2 bases, 12 bases remained unmatched. In germline, CDR1 is KGHSH, CDR2 LQKENI. The CDR3 runs to 17 residues. CDR3 loop: CASSQNTGQINTGELFF. In DNA form, the CDR3 reads TGTGCCAGCTCCCAAAATACGGGACAGATTAACACCGGGGAGCTGTTTTTT. The complete variable domain, with remaining parts taken from reference TRBV18 and TRBJ2-2, reads NAGVMQNPRHLVRRRGQEARLRCSPMKGHSHVYWYRQLPEEGLKFMVYLQKENIIDESGMPKERFSAEFPKEGPSILRIQQVVRGDSAAYFCASSQNTGQINTGELFFGEGSRLTVL.

The rearrangement joins TRBV5-4 to TRBJ2-1; 10 bases are a match to TRBD2. The J segment lost 0 bases and the V segment lost 3 bases, leaving 9 bases of the junction unmatched. There are 18 residues in the CDR3. Germline loops: CDR1 SGHNT, CDR2 YYREEE (reference sequence). Here the CDR3 DNA reads TGTGCCAGCAGCTCCGGTGGGCTAGCGGGAGTCTCCTACAATGAGCAGTTCTTC. Translation: CASSSGGLAGVSYNEQFF.

The V and J genes are TRBV7-9 and TRBJ1-2; weak D call: TRBD1 (5 bases). Deletions cut 8 bases from V and 0 bases from J, with 10 bases between. CDR3 size: 13 residues. Looked up from germline, CDR1 is SEHNR and CDR2 is FQNEAQ (reference sequence). The DNA for the CDR3 is TGTGCCAGCGTCCGGGACTCTAACTATGGCTACACCTTC. This translates into CASVRDSNYGYTF. Full variable domain (remainder filled in from reference TRBV7-9 and TRBJ1-2): DTGVSQNPRHKITKRGQNVTFRCDPISEHNRLYWYRQTLGQGPEFLTYFQNEAQLEKSRLLSDRFSAERPKGSFSTLEIQRTEQGDSAMYLCASVRDSNYGYTFGSGTRLTVV.

CDR3 loop: CASSEPGQYSPLHF. The CDR3 nucleotides read TGTGCCAGCAGTGAACCGGGACAGTATTCACCCCTCCACTTT. The chain combines TRBV6-5 with TRBJ1-6, with 7 bases fitting TRBD1. The CDR3 sequence is 14 residues long. Trimming removed 5 bases from V and 8 bases from J; junction bases left unmatched: 6. Germline loops: CDR1 MNHEY, CDR2 SVGAGI.

This chain joins TRBV5-5 and TRBJ1-5; D is unclear. V lost 1 base, J lost 3 bases, and 11 bases lay in between. The germline V gene has CDR1 SGHKS and CDR2 YYEKEE (reference sequence). The CDR3 has 15 residues. CDR3 in amino acids: CASSLSNPLNQPQHF. The CDR3 DNA sequence: TGTGCCAGCAGCTTGTCTAATCCCCTCAATCAGCCCCAGCATTTT.

About this clone: Other DNA sequences of this sample code for an identical CDR3. The V call is TRBV5-1, the J call TRBJ2-7, with D unclear. Germline lookup yields CDR1 SGHRS and CDR2 YFSETQ. CDR3 size: 11 residues. The V end was cut by 3 bases, the J end by 4 bases, with 5 bases between. CDR3 nucleotide sequence: TGCGCCAGCAGCTCCCTATACGAGCAGTACTTC. It is translated as CASSSLYEQYF.

The V and J genes are TRBV19 and TRBJ2-6, with 10 bases identical to TRBD2. Germline trimming cut 6 bases from V and 0 bases from J; bases unmatched to any gene: 5. CDR3 length: 17 amino acids. Germline loops: CDR1 LNHDA, CDR2 SQIVND (reference sequence). In nucleotides, the CDR3 is TGTGCCAGTAGAGCTAGCGGGAGCTTCTCTGGGGCCAACGTCCTGACTTTC. Translating gives CASRASGSFSGANVLTF.

The V gene is TRBV19, the J gene TRBJ1-1, with 11 bases identical to TRBD1. Germline CDR1 reads LNHDA; CDR2 reads SQIVND (reference sequence). V lost 7 bases, J lost 1 base, and 8 bases stayed unmatched. The CDR3 totals 16 residues. The CDR3 DNA reads as TGTGCCAGTACCGCTGGGACAGGGGGGCGGAACACTGAAGCTTTCTTT. Translating it yields CASTAGTGGRNTEAFF.

This clone was recorded only once. The chain uses TRBV6-5 and TRBJ1-4; D remains ambiguous. V lost 0 bases and J 7 bases, leaving 12 bases between the germline ends. Germline V CDR1 and CDR2: MNHEY, SVGAGI. This CDR3 has 15 residues. The CDR3: CASSYSWRGSEKLFF. CDR3 coding DNA: TGTGCCAGCAGTTACTCCTGGCGGGGTAGTGAAAAACTGTTTTTT.

This chain uses TRBV30 with TRBJ1-2; a possible D gene is TRBD1 (5 bases). The CDR3 consists of 12 residues. Germline values: CDR1 GTSNPN, CDR2 SVGIG (reference sequence). Trimming removed 0 bases at V and 8 bases at J, with 10 bases between. The CDR3 is CAWSVRGGGYTF. Here the CDR3 DNA reads TGTGCCTGGAGTGTGAGGGGAGGCGGCTACACCTTC.

This chain joins TRBV19 and TRBJ2-1; TRBD1 might be the D (5 bases). V was pared by 8 bases and J by 7 bases, with 15 bases between. Germline V CDR1 and CDR2: LNHDA, SQIVND (reference sequence). The CDR3 loop spans 13 amino acids. CDR3 DNA sequence: TGTGCCAGTGGGGCTGTTGAATGGAATGAGCAGTTCTTC. Its protein is CASGAVEWNEQFF.

The chain uses TRBV6-1 and TRBJ1-5, with a weak D call TRBD1 (5 bases). The CDR3 is 15 residues long. V gave up 4 bases and J gave up 0 bases, with 10 bases separating them. Germline CDR1 and CDR2: MNHNS and SASEGT. CDR3 sequence reads: CASSAEGDSNQPQHF. The CDR3 DNA reads TGTGCCAGCAGTGCAGAAGGGGATAGCAATCAGCCCCAGCATTTT.

The V and J genes are TRBV12-5 and TRBJ1-5; TRBD1 matches at 8 bases. V lost 0 bases, J lost 6 bases, and 4 bases stayed unmatched. Per germline, CDR1 LGHNT and CDR2 FRNRAP. The CDR3 has 15 amino acids. The CDR3 reads CASGLVSGGSQPQHF. CDR3 in DNA: TGTGCTAGTGGTTTGGTATCAGGGGGCAGTCAGCCCCAGCATTTT.

This clone was observed a single time. The chain recombines TRBV29-1 with TRBJ1-3; TRBD1 matches at 7 bases. Germline V lookup: CDR1 SQVTM, CDR2 ANQGSEA. This CDR3 region has 12 residues. Trimming cost V 6 bases and J 2 bases; bases outside gene matches: 1. The CDR3 is CSVTGAGNTIYF. In nucleotides, the CDR3 is TGCAGCGTAACAGGGGCTGGAAACACCATATATTTT.

This clone came up a few times. This chain connects TRBV5-8 to TRBJ2-7, with 7 bases matching TRBD2. The CDR3 is 18 residues long. Trimming at V came to 4 bases and at J to 0 bases, leaving 16 bases not matched to a gene. Germline V gene lookup returns CDR1 SGHTS and CDR2 YDEGEE. CDR3 protein: CASSHPKQAGRSSYEQYF. CDR3 coding DNA: TGTGCCAGCAGCCACCCGAAGCAAGCGGGAAGAAGCTCCTACGAGCAGTACTTC.